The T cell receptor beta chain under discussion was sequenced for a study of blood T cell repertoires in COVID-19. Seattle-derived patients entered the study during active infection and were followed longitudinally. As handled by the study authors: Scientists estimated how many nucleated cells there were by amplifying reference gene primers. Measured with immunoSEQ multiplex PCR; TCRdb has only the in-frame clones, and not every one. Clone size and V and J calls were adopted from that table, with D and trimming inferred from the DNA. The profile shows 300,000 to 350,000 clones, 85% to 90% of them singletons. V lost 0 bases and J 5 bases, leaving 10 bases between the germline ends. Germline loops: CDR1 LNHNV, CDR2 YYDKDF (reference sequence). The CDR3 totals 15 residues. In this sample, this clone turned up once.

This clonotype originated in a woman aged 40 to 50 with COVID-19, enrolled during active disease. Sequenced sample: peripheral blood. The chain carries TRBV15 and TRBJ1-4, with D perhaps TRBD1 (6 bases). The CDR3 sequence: CATSRERTVNEKLFF. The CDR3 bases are TGTGCCACCAGCAGAGAACGGACAGTGAATGAAAAACTGTTTTTT.